This note documents a single T cell receptor beta chain sequence. This could be a read error, since a much larger clone is one nucleotide away. This entry is derived from a study of blood T cells in healthy people across ages. For the second PCR, which ran for about 6 to 11 cycles, a sample-barcoded 5' primer and a J-beta primer mix were used. TCRdb analysed the 5' RACE reads with MiXCR anew, one entry per CDR3 protein. Found here are about 590,000 distinct CDR3 sequences, roughly 30% of them singletons; the top ten hold 15% to 19%. V lost 3 bases to trimming and J lost 4 bases, with 6 bases between them. This CDR3 comprises 12 residues. Germline V gene data show CDR1 as KGHSH and CDR2 as LQKENI.

The TCR comes from a woman aged 80 or over in good health. The V and J genes are TRBV18 and TRBJ1-2; D ambiguous. Sequences were obtained from blood. CDR3 in amino acids: CASSPQCYGYTF. The CDR3 DNA follows: TGTGCCAGCTCACCGCAGTGCTATGGCTACACCTTC.